Shown below are 30 T cell receptor beta chains from a single sample sequenced in a study of response to subunit inactivated influenza vaccine. MiXCR, applied by TCRdb to the RT-PCR reads, yields one record per CDR3 protein. The table records fewer than 650,000 distinct CDR3 sequences, around 13% of them present only once. The material was PBMCs from blood, obtained 40 to 50 days after vaccination. These receptors were obtained from a man in his fifties who received an inactivated influenza vaccine.

This clonotype was seen more than once but under ten times. The chain is built from TRBV5-1 and TRBJ2-7; D gene ambiguous. Germline CDR1 SGHRS, CDR2 YFSETQ. The CDR3 runs 13 residues. V was pared by 3 bases and J by 3 bases, with 10 bases between. CDR3 in DNA: TGCGCCAGCAGCTACGAACGGGTCTACGAGCAGTACTTC. It yields the protein CASSYERVYEQYF.

Ten or more counts support this clonotype. The V and J genes are TRBV20-1 and TRBJ2-3, with no clear D. From germline, CDR1 is DFQATT and CDR2 SNEGSKA (reference sequence). Trimming removed 6 bases at V and 3 bases at J, with 7 bases between. The CDR3 has 11 residues. The chain's CDR3 is CSATRTDTQYF. The CDR3 region has the DNA TGCAGTGCCACCAGGACAGATACGCAGTATTTT.

This clonotype turned up a few times. The chain joins TRBV5-4 to TRBJ2-1; either TRBD1 or TRBD2 may fit D (6 bases each). Germline CDR1 and CDR2: SGHNT and YYREEE (reference sequence). V was shortened by 0 bases and J by 8 bases, with 15 bases between the two germline ends. The CDR3 spans 15 residues. The CDR3 loop reads CASSLGGGLGDEQFF. CDR3 DNA sequence: TGTGCCAGCAGCTTGGGAGGGGGGCTTGGGGATGAGCAGTTCTTC.

Comment on this clonotype: Because it lacks the conserved phenylalanine or tryptophan at the end, this CDR3 is likely a read error. The chain is built from TRBV12-3 or TRBV12-4 and TRBJ2-4, with D perhaps TRBD1 (6 bases). CDR3 length: 17 amino acids. Deletions cut 6 bases from V and 2 bases from J, with 20 bases between. CDR3 residues: CASSRYHRDGTKNIQYL. In nucleotides, the CDR3 is TGTGCCAGCAGCCGATACCACAGGGATGGGACCAAAAACATTCAGTACCTC.

This clonotype was observed at least ten times. CDR3 amino acids: CSVDPTHSYEQYF. The CDR3 DNA sequence: TGCAGCGTTGACCCCACTCACTCCTACGAGCAGTACTTC. The V call is TRBV29-1, the J call TRBJ2-7, with D unclear. Germline CDR1 and CDR2: SQVTM and ANQGSEA. This CDR3 is built from 13 residues. The ends were cut back, 3 bases at V and 0 bases at J, with 9 bases in the middle.

The chain uses TRBV12-3 or TRBV12-4 and TRBJ2-3; 8 bases line up with TRBD1. This CDR3 contains 16 residues. J gave up 2 bases and V 1 base, and 5 bases lay outside the gene matches. The CDR3 region has the DNA TGTGCCAGCAGTTTAGAGGGGACAGGCCCCACAGATACGCAGTATTTT. Its translation: CASSLEGTGPTDTQYF.

This clonotype appeared many times. V and J are TRBV7-9 and TRBJ2-1; tentatively, D is TRBD2 (5 bases). In germline, CDR1 is SEHNR, CDR2 FQNEAQ (reference sequence). V was cut by 5 bases and J by 9 bases, with 11 bases left in between. The CDR3 is 12 amino acids. The CDR3 loop reads CASSLRLAEQFF. The CDR3 region has the DNA TGTGCCAGCAGCCTCCGGCTAGCTGAGCAGTTCTTC.

This clonotype has only a few counts. This sequence joins TRBV20-1 and TRBJ2-1; the D gene could be TRBD1 or TRBD2 (6 bases each). This CDR3 contains 15 residues. The V and J ends lost 1 base and 4 bases respectively, with 14 bases between them. Germline CDR1 is DFQATT and CDR2 is SNEGSKA (reference sequence). CDR3 sequence reads: CSARGGAASYNEQFF. The CDR3 coding sequence is TGCAGTGCTAGAGGGGGGGCGGCTTCGTACAATGAGCAGTTCTTC.

CDR3 protein: CASSYGQASAYEQYF. In nucleotides, the CDR3 is TGCGCCAGCAGCTATGGACAGGCCTCCGCCTACGAGCAGTACTTC. The chain links TRBV5-1 to TRBJ2-7; 7 nucleotides match TRBD1. The CDR3 sequence is 15 residues long. CDR1 and CDR2 (germline): SGHRS, YFSETQ. The ends lost 3 bases at V and 2 bases at J; junction bases unmatched: 8.

The table lists this clonotype with many counts. The chain links TRBV7-2 to TRBJ2-5, with D hard to call. The CDR3 sequence is 13 residues long. CDR1 and CDR2 (germline): SGHTA, FQGNSA. The V end was cut by 5 bases, the J end by 3 bases, with 10 bases between. CDR3 DNA sequence: TGTGCCAGCAGCCCCCGGACCGAAGAGACCCAGTACTTC. Its translation is CASSPRTEETQYF.

This clonotype has at least ten counts. Here the CDR3 DNA reads TGTGCCAGCAGTCGCGGGGGGGCCTCGGATACGCAGTATTTT. This encodes CASSRGGASDTQYF. The V and J genes are TRBV12-3 or TRBV12-4 and TRBJ2-3; 9 bases map to TRBD2. The length of the CDR3 is 14 residues. V lost 5 bases, J lost 6 bases, and 6 bases stayed unmatched.

This clonotype has just a few counts. The CDR3 is CASSQGQGVVYEQYF. DNA of the CDR3: TGCGCCAGCAGCCAGGGACAGGGGGTGGTCTACGAGCAGTACTTC. This chain links TRBV4-1 with TRBJ2-7; 11 nucleotides align to TRBD1. Germline V gene data show CDR1 as MGHRA and CDR2 as YSYEKL. Trimming removed 3 bases from V and 3 bases from J; junction bases left unmatched: 4. The CDR3 is 15 amino acids.

This clonotype was seen repeatedly, ten times or more. This chain links TRBV7-2 with TRBJ2-1, with 11 bases that match TRBD2. After removal of 5 bases from V and 9 bases from J, the junction contained 12 bases not matched to a gene. Looked up from germline, CDR1 is SGHTA and CDR2 is FQGNSA. The CDR3 covers 16 residues. The CDR3 bases are TGTGCCAGCAGCCTAGTCATAGCGGGAGGGCTTGGTGAGCAGTTCTTC. It specifies CASSLVIAGGLGEQFF.

This clonotype was detected many times. The V and J genes are TRBV7-2 and TRBJ1-2; 10 bases match TRBD1. The CDR3 is made up of 17 amino acids. V shed 3 bases and J 4 bases; nucleotides not matched to a gene: 11. Germline V gene data show CDR1 as SGHTA and CDR2 as FQGNSA. The CDR3 bases are TGTGCCAGCAGCTTGTCCGGGACAGGGGCGCGTGTCTATGGCTACACCTTC. It translates to CASSLSGTGARVYGYTF.

The chain combines TRBV12-3 or TRBV12-4 with TRBJ2-1, with TRBD1 matching over 7 bases. Unmatched junction bases numbered 7, after V lost 6 bases and J lost 11 bases. The CDR3 is 12 amino acids. CDR3 protein: CASRLGRGKQFF. The CDR3 DNA reads as TGTGCCAGCAGGCTAGGCAGGGGGAAGCAGTTCTTC.

This clonotype came up a few times. V and J are TRBV12-3 or TRBV12-4 and TRBJ1-1, with D unclear. The V end lost 6 bases, the J end lost 0 bases, and 11 bases lay between the germline ends. The CDR3 has 14 amino acids. For the CDR3, the DNA is TGTGCCAGCAGCGTCGCGGATTTGAACACTGAAGCTTTCTTT. It translates to CASSVADLNTEAFF.

Ten or more counts support this clonotype. This sequence joins TRBV6-1 and TRBJ1-2; D unclear. Germline V gives CDR1 MNHNS, CDR2 SASEGT. The CDR3 runs to 12 residues. V lost 6 bases to trimming and J lost 6 bases, with 11 bases between them. The DNA of the CDR3 is TGTGCCAGCAGGAGGGCAGTAGATGGCTACACCTTC. It specifies CASRRAVDGYTF.

V and J are TRBV5-6 and TRBJ2-5; no clear D. Germline V gene lookup returns CDR1 SGHDT and CDR2 YYEEEE. The CDR3 is 14 amino acids. Trimming pared 4 bases from V and 2 bases from J, leaving 12 bases between. The CDR3 DNA reads TGTGCCAGCAGCCCACCACCCGGACAAGAGACCCAGTACTTC. This sequence encodes CASSPPPGQETQYF.

V gene TRBV28 combines with J gene TRBJ2-5, with D perhaps matching TRBD2 (6 bases). CDR3 size: 14 residues. Germline CDR1 reads MDHEN; CDR2 reads SYDVKM. V was shortened by 5 bases and J by 4 bases, with 14 bases between the two germline ends. The CDR3 DNA follows: TGTGCCAGCAGTCCGCGGGACTTCCGAGAGACCCAGTACTTC. This translates into CASSPRDFRETQYF.

The V and J genes are TRBV30 and TRBJ2-7, with 9 bases aligning to TRBD2. V gave up 4 bases and J gave up 6 bases; unmatched junction bases: 10. CDR1 and CDR2 from the germline V gene are GTSNPN and SVGIG (reference sequence). The CDR3 has 14 amino acids. CDR3 sequence (DNA): TGTGCCTGGAAATGGGGAGCGGGAGGAGGCGAGCAGTACTTC. Protein: CAWKWGAGGGEQYF.

The chain uses TRBV4-3 and TRBJ1-4; D is uncertain. The CDR3 is 18 amino acids. V gave up 3 bases and J gave up 4 bases, with 21 bases separating them. Looked up from germline, CDR1 is LGHNA and CDR2 is YSLEER. The CDR3 region is CASSQEPTRSWGNEKLFF. CDR3 DNA: TGCGCCAGCAGCCAGGAACCTACACGGTCCTGGGGTAATGAAAAACTGTTTTTT.

About this clonotype: A much larger clonotype is one base distant, so this may be a read error. The CDR3 carries no conserved terminal phenylalanine or tryptophan, so it likely arises from a read error. CDR3 residues: CSARGPRGKEEQYS. The CDR3 DNA reads as TGCAGTGCTAGAGGGCCCAGGGGCAAGGAGGAGCAGTACTCC. This rearrangement joins TRBV20-1 to TRBJ2-7; D may be TRBD1 (6 bases). Germline lookup yields CDR1 DFQATT and CDR2 SNEGSKA (reference sequence). Trimming took 1 base from V and 7 from J, leaving 17 bases between them. The CDR3 totals 14 residues.

This clonotype occurred a few times. V usage is TRBV7-2 and J usage is TRBJ2-7; D is uncertain. This CDR3 is built from 13 residues. Trimming took 4 bases from V and 4 from J, leaving 11 bases between them. Germline values: CDR1 SGHTA, CDR2 FQGNSA. CDR3 nucleotide sequence: TGTGCCAGCAGCTACGGAGCCCAGTACGAGCAGTACTTC. Translated, it gives CASSYGAQYEQYF.

This clonotype was picked up a small number of times. The chain combines TRBV20-1 with TRBJ2-7; D could derive from TRBD1 or TRBD2 (5 bases each). The CDR3 loop spans 13 amino acids. The V end was cut by 2 bases, the J end by 3 bases, with 11 bases between. Germline CDR1 is DFQATT and CDR2 is SNEGSKA (reference sequence). The DNA of the CDR3 is TGCAGTGCTAGATCGGGACGTTTCTACGAGCAGTACTTC. Amino acids: CSARSGRFYEQYF.

This clonotype was detected a few times. The chain uses TRBV12-3 or TRBV12-4 and TRBJ1-5, with D unclear. This CDR3 spans 14 amino acids. V lost 1 base and J 3 bases, leaving 7 bases between the germline ends. The CDR3 sequence: CASSLEGSNQPQHF. Here the CDR3 DNA reads TGTGCCAGCAGTTTAGAGGGATCCAATCAGCCCCAGCATTTT.

V is TRBV6-5 and J is TRBJ1-3; D is perhaps TRBD1 (5 bases). The germline V gene encodes CDR1 MNHEY and CDR2 SVGAGI. The CDR3 extends over 16 amino acids. The V gene lost 4 bases and the J gene lost 2 bases, with 15 bases spanning the gap. The DNA for the CDR3 is TGTGCCAGCAGTTCCCGACGAGTGGGGGCTGGAAACACCATATATTTT. Amino acid sequence: CASSSRRVGAGNTIYF.

This clonotype has just one count. The J gene is TRBJ2-7, the V gene TRBV20-1; 9 nucleotides match TRBD2. CDR1 and CDR2 (germline): DFQATT, SNEGSKA (reference sequence). With V trimmed by 6 bases and J by 4 bases, 10 bases remained unmatched. The CDR3 loop spans 14 amino acids. CDR3 in DNA: TGCAGTGCAGCGGGTCTAGCGGGGAATTACGAGCAGTACTTC. Amino acids: CSAAGLAGNYEQYF.

This clonotype was recorded many times. The chain is built from TRBV5-5 and TRBJ2-6; D not resolved. The germline gives CDR1 SGHKS, CDR2 YYEKEE (reference sequence). This CDR3 has 15 residues. Between the trimmed V and J ends, which lost 5 bases and 0 bases, there was a span of 9 bases. CDR3 amino acids: CASRRQVSGANVLTF. The CDR3 DNA reads TGTGCCAGCAGGCGACAAGTCTCTGGGGCCAACGTCCTGACTTTC.

This clonotype turned up a few times. This rearrangement joins TRBV12-3 or TRBV12-4 to TRBJ2-2; TRBD2 agrees at 9 bases. CDR3 size: 14 residues. V dropped 6 bases and J dropped 5; count of bases not matched to a gene: 4. This CDR3 reads CASSTSGFTGELFF. The CDR3 nucleotides read TGTGCCAGCAGCACTAGCGGGTTTACCGGGGAGCTGTTTTTT.

Many counts were recorded for this clonotype. V and J are TRBV12-3 or TRBV12-4 and TRBJ2-1, with 8 bases aligning to TRBD1. The V segment lost 6 bases and the J segment 15 bases; nucleotides outside the gene matches: 10. This CDR3 region has 12 residues. The CDR3, as DNA: TGTGCCAGCAGCACCTCTGGAGGACAGGGGTTCTTC. It specifies CASSTSGGQGFF.